This T cell receptor beta chain was sequenced in a study of blood T cell repertoires in COVID-19. Study as a whole: Whether acute or convalescent, the COVID-19 samples came from the United States, Italy and Spain.

The CDR3 sequence is 12 residues long. The V gene end was trimmed by 11 bases and the J gene end by 8 bases; junction bases not matched to a gene: 8. CDR1 is MDHEN and CDR2 is SYDVKM in the germline V gene. In the original workflow: Amplifying reference gene primers gave estimates of nucleated cell counts. Repertoires were generated with immunoSEQ multiplex PCR, while TCRdb's copy carries only in-frame clones and drops some. That table is the source of V, J and clone size, and D and trimming were worked out from the DNA. This repertoire shows approximately 240,000 clones, 80% to 95% found once; its top ten account for around 2%.

Sample: PBMCs or T cells enriched from blood (not recorded which). This chain uses TRBV28 with TRBJ2-1; 8 bases are shared with TRBD1. This clonotype was obtained from a woman aged 18-29 years who had recovered from COVID-19. In DNA form, the CDR3 reads TGTGCCGGCCAGACAGGGGAGGATGAGCAGTTCTTC. Amino acids: CAGQTGEDEQFF.